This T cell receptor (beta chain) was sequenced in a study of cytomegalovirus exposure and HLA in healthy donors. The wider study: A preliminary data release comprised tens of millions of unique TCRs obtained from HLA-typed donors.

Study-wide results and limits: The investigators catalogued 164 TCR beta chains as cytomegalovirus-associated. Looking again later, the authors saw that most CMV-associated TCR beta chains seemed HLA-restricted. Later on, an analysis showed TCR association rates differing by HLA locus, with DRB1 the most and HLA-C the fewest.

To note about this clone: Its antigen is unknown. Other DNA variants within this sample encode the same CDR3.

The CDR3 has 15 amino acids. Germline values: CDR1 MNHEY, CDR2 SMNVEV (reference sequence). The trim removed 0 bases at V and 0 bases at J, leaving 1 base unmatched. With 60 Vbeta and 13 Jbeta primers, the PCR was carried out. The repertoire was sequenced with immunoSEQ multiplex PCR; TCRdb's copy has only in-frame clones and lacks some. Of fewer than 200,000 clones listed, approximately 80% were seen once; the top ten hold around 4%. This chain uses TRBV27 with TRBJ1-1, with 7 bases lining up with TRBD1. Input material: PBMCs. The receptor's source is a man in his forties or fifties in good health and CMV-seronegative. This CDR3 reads CASSLSGGMNTEAFF. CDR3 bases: TGTGCCAGCAGTTTATCAGGGGGCATGAACACTGAAGCTTTCTTT.